This T cell receptor (beta chain) stems from a study of CD8+ T cells in alopecia areata. Overall study context: Severity was scored as percentage of affected scalp area in treated patients.

CDR1 and CDR2 (germline): SGHRS, YFSETQ. V dropped 3 bases and J dropped 6 bases, with 13 bases sitting between them. The CDR3 is made up of 14 amino acids. This sample's treatment: oral pan-JAK inhibitor, 5-10 mg twice daily. Samples from alopecia areata patients were lesional scalp punch biopsies and peripheral blood. A few counts support this clone. Its antigen remains unknown. Overall study findings and caveats: Under tofacitinib, numerous expanded lesional clonotypes remained detectable in scalp and blood. One nonresponder makes the tie between baseline CD8+ expansion and response uncertain.

TCR sequencing used cDNA made by reverse transcription of extracted RNA. Data came from immunoSEQ multiplex PCR; TCRdb stores just in-frame clones and leaves some out. The table records roughly 280,000 clones, 60% of them present only once. V usage is TRBV5-1 and J usage is TRBJ2-1; perhaps D is TRBD1 or TRBD2 (5 bases each). The clonotype originates from a human donor with alopecia areata. Here the sequenced sample was CD4+ T cells sorted from blood, taken at roughly week 53, from a patient treated with tofacitinib. DNA for the CDR3: TGCGCCAGCAGCTCAACCCCGGGGCTCAATGAGCAGTTCTTC. Protein sequence: CASSSTPGLNEQFF. Based on the CDR3 plus reference TRBV5-1 and TRBJ2-1, the full variable domain is KAGVTQTPRYLIKTRGQQVTLSCSPISGHRSVSWYQQTPGQGLQFLFEYFSETQRNKGNFPGRFSGRQFSNSRSEMNVSTLELGDSALYLCASSSTPGLNEQFFGPGTRLTVL.